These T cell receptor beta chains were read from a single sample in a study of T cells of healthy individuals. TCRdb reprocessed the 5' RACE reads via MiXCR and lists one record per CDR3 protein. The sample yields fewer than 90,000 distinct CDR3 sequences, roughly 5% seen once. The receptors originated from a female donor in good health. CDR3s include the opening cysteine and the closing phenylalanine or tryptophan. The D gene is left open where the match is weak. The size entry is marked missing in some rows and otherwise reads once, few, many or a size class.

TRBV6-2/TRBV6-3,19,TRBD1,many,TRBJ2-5,TGTGCCAGCAGTTATTTTCCTCTGGAAAGGGGGCAGAGGAAAGAGACCCAGTACTTC,CASSYFPLERGQRKETQYF
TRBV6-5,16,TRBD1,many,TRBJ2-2,TGTGCCAGCAGTTTCCCGGGACAGGGGAACACCGGGGAGCTGTTTTTT,CASSFPGQGNTGELFF
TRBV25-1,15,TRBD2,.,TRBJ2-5,TGTGCCAGCAGTGAATGGGGAGGGCAGAAAGAGACCCAGTACTTC,CASSEWGGQKETQYF
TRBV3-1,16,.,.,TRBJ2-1,TGTGCCAGCAGCCAAGAGGAGGGGGGGCGCGAGAATGAGCAGTTCTTC,CASSQEEGGRENEQFF
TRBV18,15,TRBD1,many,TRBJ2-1,TGTGCCAGCTCACAACCGGGACAGGGGGCAAATGAGCAGTTCTTC,CASSQPGQGANEQFF
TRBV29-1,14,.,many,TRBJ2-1,TGCAGCGTTGAGGGGACCGGAGGGGGATATGAGCAGTTCTTC,CSVEGTGGGYEQFF
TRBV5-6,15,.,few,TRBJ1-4,TGTGCCAGCAGCTTCAGTGACAGGCTTAATGAAAAACTGTTTTTT,CASSFSDRLNEKLFF
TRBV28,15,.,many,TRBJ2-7,TGTGCCAGCTCTTTCGGGCGGATGAGCACGCTCGAGCAGTACTTC,CASSFGRMSTLEQYF
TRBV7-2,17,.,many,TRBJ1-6,TGTGCCAGCAGCCCTACGGTGAGGCCATCCTATAATTCACCCCTCCACTTT,CASSPTVRPSYNSPLHF
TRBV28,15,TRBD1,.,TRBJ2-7,TGTGCCAGCAGACCTGGGACAGGGGGTTCCTACGAGCAGTACTTC,CASRPGTGGSYEQYF
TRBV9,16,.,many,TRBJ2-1,TGTGCCAGCAGCGTAGGGTATCGCAGCTCCTACAATGAGCAGTTCTTC,CASSVGYRSSYNEQFF
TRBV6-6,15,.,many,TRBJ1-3,TGTGCCAGCAGTTACAAAAGGGGATCTGGAAACACCATATATTTT,CASSYKRGSGNTIYF
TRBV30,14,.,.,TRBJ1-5,TGTGCCTGGAGTGTCGCAGGGAGCAATCAGCCCCAGCATTTT,CAWSVAGSNQPQHF
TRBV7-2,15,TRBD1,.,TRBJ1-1,TGTGCCAGCAGCTTAGCGTGGGCAGGGGGCACTGAAGCTTTCTTT,CASSLAWAGGTEAFF
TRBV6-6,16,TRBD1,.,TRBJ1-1,TGTGCCAGCAGCTTATACGGACAGGGGGTGAACACTGAAGCTTTCTTT,CASSLYGQGVNTEAFF
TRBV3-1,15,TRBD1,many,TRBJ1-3,TGTGCCAGCAGCCAAACGACAGGGAGAGGAAACACCATATATTTT,CASSQTTGRGNTIYF
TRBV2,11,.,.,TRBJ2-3,TGTGCCAGCAGTGTGGCGGATACGCAGTATTTT,CASSVADTQYF
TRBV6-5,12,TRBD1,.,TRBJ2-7,TGTGCCACCCGGGACAGGGCCTACGAGCAGTACTTC,CATRDRAYEQYF
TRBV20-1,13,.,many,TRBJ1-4,TGCAGTGCTAGAGGAGGCCCTAATGAAAAACTGTTTTTT,CSARGGPNEKLFF
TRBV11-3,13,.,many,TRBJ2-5,TGTGCCAGCAGCGGAGACTCTCAAGAGACCCAGTACTTC,CASSGDSQETQYF
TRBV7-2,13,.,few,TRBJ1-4,TGTGCCAGCAGCTTAGCGCCATCCGAAAAACTGTTTTTT,CASSLAPSEKLFF
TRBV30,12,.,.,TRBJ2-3,TGTGCCAGGGGTTTCGACACAGATACGCAGTATTTT,CARGFDTDTQYF
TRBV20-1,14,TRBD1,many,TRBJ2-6,TGCAGTGCTACAGGGGGCTCTGGGGCCAACGTCCTGACTTTC,CSATGGSGANVLTF
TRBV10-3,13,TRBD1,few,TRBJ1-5,TGTGCCATCAGTTTGACAGGGGAACAGCCCCAGCATTTT,CAISLTGEQPQHF
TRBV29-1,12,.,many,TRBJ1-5,TGCAGCGTTGGCGGATTCAATCAGCCCCAGCATTTT,CSVGGFNQPQHF
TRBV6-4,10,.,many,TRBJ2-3,TGTGCCAGCTGCACAGATACGCAGTATTTT,CASCTDTQYF
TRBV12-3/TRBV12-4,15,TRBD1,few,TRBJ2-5,TGTGCCAGCAGTTTAGGGACAGGGGCGTTTGAGACCCAGTACTTC,CASSLGTGAFETQYF
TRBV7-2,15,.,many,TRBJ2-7,TGTGCCAGCAGCTTAGGGTGGCGGGGTTTCAACGAGCAGTACTTC,CASSLGWRGFNEQYF
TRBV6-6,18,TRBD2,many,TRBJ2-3,TGTGCCAGCAGTTACTCTTCCGGGACTAGCGGGAGGACAGATACGCAGTATTTT,CASSYSSGTSGRTDTQYF
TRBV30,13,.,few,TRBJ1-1,TGTGCCTGGAGTGTGGCAGACAACACTGAAGCTTTCTTT,CAWSVADNTEAFF
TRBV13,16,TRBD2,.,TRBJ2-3,TGTGCCAGCAGCTCAAGGGGACTAGCTATTAGGGATACGCAGTATTTT,CASSSRGLAIRDTQYF
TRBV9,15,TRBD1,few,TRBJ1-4,TGTGCCAGCAGCGTAGAGGGACAGGGGAATGAAAAACTGTTTTTT,CASSVEGQGNEKLFF
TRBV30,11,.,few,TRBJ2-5,TGTGCCTGGACTGCAGGAGCGACCCAGTACTTC,CAWTAGATQYF
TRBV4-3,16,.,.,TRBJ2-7,TGCGCCAGCAGCCAAGATCAGGGCGGGAACAGCTACGAGCAGTACTTC,CASSQDQGGNSYEQYF
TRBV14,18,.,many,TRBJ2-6,TGTGCCAGCAGCCAACTCCCCCCTCGTTTCTCTGGGGCCAACGTCCTGACTTTC,CASSQLPPRFSGANVLTF
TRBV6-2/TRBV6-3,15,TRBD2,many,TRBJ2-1,TGTGCCAGCAGTGGGGGGACTAGCGTATACAATGAGCAGTTTTTC,CASSGGTSVYNEQFF
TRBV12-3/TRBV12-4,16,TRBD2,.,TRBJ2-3,TGTGCCAGCACCAACTGGGGGGGAGGAGAAAGAGATACGCAGTATTTT,CASTNWGGGERDTQYF
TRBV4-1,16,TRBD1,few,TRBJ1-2,TGCGCCAGCAGCCAAGGCACGGGACAGGGGGCCTATGGCTACACCTTC,CASSQGTGQGAYGYTF
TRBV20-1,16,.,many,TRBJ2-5,TGCAGTGCTAGAGTCCCCTGGGGGGGGCAGTCCGAGACCCAGTACTTC,CSARVPWGGQSETQYF
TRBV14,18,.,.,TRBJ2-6,TGTGCCAGCAGCCAAGACCCGGCCGGAGGCTCCGGGGCCAACGTCCTGACTTTC,CASSQDPAGGSGANVLTF
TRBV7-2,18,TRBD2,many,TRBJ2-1,TGTGCCAGCAGCTTAGGGACTAGCGCTCAGAGCTCCTACAATGAGCAGTTCTTC,CASSLGTSAQSSYNEQFF
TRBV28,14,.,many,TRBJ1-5,TGTGCCAGCAGTTCCCCGGGTACCAATCAGCCCCAGCATTTT,CASSSPGTNQPQHF
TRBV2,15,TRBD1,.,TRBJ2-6,TGTGCCAGCAGTACGGACAGGGCTGGGGCCAACGTCCTGACTTTC,CASSTDRAGANVLTF
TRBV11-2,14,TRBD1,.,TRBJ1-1,TGTGCCAGCAGCTTAGGACAGGGGCACCAAAAAGCTTTCTTT,CASSLGQGHQKAFF
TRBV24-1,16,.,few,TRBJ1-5,TGTGCCACCAGTGTCGGTCGGGGAGATAGCAATCAGCCCCAGCATTTT,CATSVGRGDSNQPQHF
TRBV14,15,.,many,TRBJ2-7,TGTGCCAGCAGTCGGGGGACGCCCGGCCCCTACGAGCAGTACTTC,CASSRGTPGPYEQYF